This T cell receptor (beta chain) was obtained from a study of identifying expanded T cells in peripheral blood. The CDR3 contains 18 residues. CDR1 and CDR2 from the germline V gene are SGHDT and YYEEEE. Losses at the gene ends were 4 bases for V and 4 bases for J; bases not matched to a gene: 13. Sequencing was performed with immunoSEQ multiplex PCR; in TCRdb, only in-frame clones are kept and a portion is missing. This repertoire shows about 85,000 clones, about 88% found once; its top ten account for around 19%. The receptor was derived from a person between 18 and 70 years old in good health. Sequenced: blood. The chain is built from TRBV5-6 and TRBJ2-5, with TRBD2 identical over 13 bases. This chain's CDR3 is CASSLRTSGGMEGETQYF. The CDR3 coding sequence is TGTGCCAGCAGCCTGAGGACTAGCGGGGGTATGGAAGGAGAGACCCAGTACTTC.